This section outlines one T cell receptor beta chain sequence together with its context. This clone was detected only once. There is no known antigen for this receptor. No base qualities exist here, and no much larger clone lies one base off it. Whole blood was collected in K2EDTA tubes by collaborating institutions according to the institutions' own protocols. For TCRbeta analysis, collaborator samples were shipped as frozen whole blood, as isolated PBMCs, or as DNA extracted from either sample type. The sample originates from a study of blood T cell repertoires in COVID-19 (dated by TCRdb to the early 2020s). Describing the broader study: Samples covering the acute and convalescent phases of COVID-19 were provided by collaborators in the United States, Italy and Spain. The prospective study material was composed of cDNA or gDNA derived from T cells, B-cell-depleted T cells, or PBMCs. Deeply sampled blood TCRbeta repertoires from subjects exposed to, actively infected with, or recovered from COVID-19 were included in the dataset. The repertoires were released in a freely available public database meant as a resource for research on the immune response to SARS-CoV-2. Samples came from the ongoing ImmuneRACE study (first 160 participants) plus 1,254 subjects from 6 global collaborators. Sample metadata almost always included a de-identified subject ID, COVID-19 status, age in years and sex. Where available, HLA class I and class II types were obtained from metadata supplied by the sample provider rather than from assay-based typing. The research as a whole found: Clinical and demographic metadata were provided uncurated, with the amount varying by source and participant.

TCRbeta CDR3 regions were amplified from genomic DNA using the immunoSEQ Assay, a bias-controlled multiplex PCR. Per the authors' processing: Nucleated cell counts per sample were estimated from amplification of reference gene primers within the assay. To quantify the absolute abundance of each unique TCRbeta CDR3 rearrangement, sequence reads were collapsed and filtered. Productive Simpson clonality was computed per sample as the square root of Simpson's diversity index over productive rearrangements. TCRdb's version of the immuneACCESS table is confined to in-frame rearrangements and falls short of the full clone set. An unresolved V gene accounts for under half of the shortfall where checked; the remainder is of unknown origin. V and J calls and clone size come straight from that table; D and trimming were deduced from the DNA. The sample table lists 260,000 or so clones, roughly 86% of them with a count of one. The ten largest make up about 8.6% of the sample.

Sequencing used peripheral blood. The source of this sequence is a man younger than 30 with active or convalescent COVID-19.

CDR3 sequence: CASSLASEAGYTF. The nucleotides are TGTGCCAGCAGCTTAGCGTCTGAGGCGGGCTACACCTTC. In this chain, TRBV7-8 is recombined with TRBJ1-2; the D gene cannot be resolved reliably. V was cut back by 0 bases and J by 8 bases, leaving a gap of 10 bases between them. There are 13 amino acids in the CDR3, from cysteine to phenylalanine inclusive. The entry retains the CDR3 DNA only, 39 bases that are in frame from base 1. CDR1 is given as SGHVS and CDR2 as FQNEAQ, both from the germline V gene. With the rest looked up from the reference TRBV7-8 and TRBJ1-2 genes rather than sequenced, the full variable domain is GAGVSQSPRYKVAKRGQDVALRCDPISGHVSLFWYQQALGQGPEFLTYFQNEAQLDKSGLPSDRFFAERPEGSVSTLKIQRTQQEDSAVYLCASSLASEAGYTFGSGTRLTVV.